The 20 T cell receptor beta chains below all came from one sample that was sequenced in a study of blood T cells in healthy people across ages. A second PCR of 7 to 11 cycles used a sample-barcoded 5' primer and a J-beta primer mix. TCRdb processed the 5' RACE reads anew with MiXCR; each CDR3 protein has one entry. The repertoire holds around 1,000,000 distinct CDR3 sequences, under 30% seen once, with around 0.75% in the top ten. Separately, the same data were catalogued under a study of T cells of mothers and their children.

Material for sequencing was blood. These receptors all stem from a girl aged 2 to 9 in good health.

Only one count was recorded for this clonotype. V usage is TRBV7-9 and J usage is TRBJ1-1; no clear D gene. The CDR3 length is 13 residues. Trimming took off 1 base at V and 3 bases at J, with 6 bases between the two ends. Germline assignment: CDR1 SEHNR and CDR2 FQNEAQ (reference sequence). CDR3 protein: CASSLDEDTEAFF. DNA of the CDR3: TGTGCCAGCAGCTTAGACGAGGACACTGAAGCTTTCTTT.

The chain is built from TRBV19 and TRBJ2-5; 7 bases fit TRBD2. V lost 6 bases, J lost 7 bases, and 5 bases stayed unmatched. The length of the CDR3 is 12 residues. From germline, CDR1 is LNHDA and CDR2 SQIVND (reference sequence). The DNA of the CDR3 is TGTGCCAGTAGAGGACTAGATGTGACCCAGTACTTC. Translated: CASRGLDVTQYF. Together with reference TRBV19 and TRBJ2-5, the CDR3 gives the full variable domain: DGGITQSPKYLFRKEGQNVTLSCEQNLNHDAMYWYRQDPGQGLRLIYYSQIVNDFQKGDIAEGYSVSREKKESFPLTVTSAQKNPTAFYLCASRGLDVTQYFGPGTRLLVL.

The V gene is TRBV7-9, the J gene TRBJ2-4, with a tentative D call TRBD2 (7 bases). CDR3 size: 15 residues. V was shortened by 1 base and J by 8 bases, with 15 bases between the two germline ends. Germline lookup yields CDR1 SEHNR and CDR2 FQNEAQ (reference sequence). The CDR3: CASSLVAGAQDIQYF. The CDR3, as DNA: TGTGCCAGCAGCTTAGTTGCGGGGGCCCAGGACATTCAGTACTTC. Drawing the rest from reference TRBV7-9 and TRBJ2-4, the complete variable domain is DTGVSQNPRHKITKRGQNVTFRCDPISEHNRLYWYRQTLGQGPEFLTYFQNEAQLEKSRLLSDRFSAERPKGSFSTLEIQRTEQGDSAMYLCASSLVAGAQDIQYFGAGTRLSVL.

J is TRBJ2-7 and V is TRBV7-9, with 8 bases lining up with TRBD1. Germline trimming cut 2 bases from V and 4 bases from J; bases unmatched to any gene: 4. The CDR3 totals 14 residues. Germline V gene data show CDR1 as SEHNR and CDR2 as FQNEAQ (reference sequence). CDR3: CASSLQGARYEQYF. The CDR3 DNA reads TGTGCCAGCAGCTTACAGGGGGCGCGATACGAGCAGTACTTC.

J is TRBJ1-3 and V is TRBV28; D ambiguous. The CDR3 covers 14 residues. Germline assignment: CDR1 MDHEN and CDR2 SYDVKM. The V end was cut by 7 bases, the J end by 0 bases, with 10 bases between. The CDR3 nucleotides are TGTGCCAGCACTGACGGAAGCTCTGGAAACACCATATATTTT. Translation: CASTDGSSGNTIYF.

The V and J genes are TRBV20-1 and TRBJ2-7; D unresolved. The CDR3 loop spans 12 amino acids. Germline CDR1 reads DFQATT; CDR2 reads SNEGSKA (reference sequence). V lost 3 bases to trimming and J lost 3 bases, with 9 bases between them. The CDR3 bases are TGCAGTGCTAGGGGTCAAAACTACGAGCAGTACTTC. Translated, it gives CSARGQNYEQYF.

This clonotype was detected only a few times. The V gene is TRBV12-3 or TRBV12-4, the J gene TRBJ2-1; no definite D call. CDR3 size: 13 residues. V shed 0 bases and J shed 3 bases, with 3 bases lying between them. The CDR3 region is CASSLAHYNEQFF. For the CDR3, the DNA is TGTGCCAGCAGTTTAGCTCACTACAATGAGCAGTTCTTC.

The gene calls are TRBV4-3 and TRBJ2-5; TRBD2 matches at 7 bases. This CDR3 region has 14 residues. With V trimmed by 2 bases and J by 5 bases, 5 bases remained unmatched. Germline V gene sequence: CDR1 LGHNA, CDR2 YSLEER. For the CDR3, the DNA is TGCGCCAGCAGCCAATCACTGGGGGGGGAGACCCAGTACTTC. It encodes CASSQSLGGETQYF.

Concerning this clonotype itself: The conserved closing phenylalanine or tryptophan is absent in this CDR3, likely reflecting a read error. J is TRBJ1-2 and V is TRBV6-6, with D maybe TRBD1 (6 bases). The CDR3 is 13 residues long. Germline V gene lookup returns CDR1 MNHNY and CDR2 SVGAGI (reference sequence). V lost 2 bases and J lost 7, with 11 bases in between. The DNA for the CDR3 is TGTGCCAGCAGTTACCAACAGGGAGGTGGCTACACCATC. It translates to CASSYQQGGGYTI.

In its sample, this clonotype was seen a few times. This CDR3 fails to terminate in the conserved phenylalanine or tryptophan, so it likely reflects a read error. This rearrangement joins TRBV20-1 to TRBJ2-1; the D is unclear. Looked up from germline, CDR1 is DFQATT and CDR2 is SNEGSKA (reference sequence). The CDR3 extends over 15 amino acids. Between the trimmed V and J ends, which lost 6 bases and 5 bases, there was a span of 20 bases. The CDR3 spells CSAPLPSGSHNEQFL. CDR3 coding DNA: TGCAGTGCGCCCCTACCTTCTGGGTCCCACAATGAGCAGTTCCTC.

This chain joins TRBV12-3 or TRBV12-4 and TRBJ2-5; TRBD2 matches at 11 bases. The V gene end was trimmed by 5 bases and the J gene end by 5 bases; junction bases not matched to a gene: 4. The CDR3 covers 14 residues. The CDR3 nucleotides are TGTGCCAGCAGTCATAGCGGGAGGGGGGAGACCCAGTACTTC. Residues: CASSHSGRGETQYF.

This clonotype was observed a few times. The V and J genes are TRBV7-2 and TRBJ2-3, with D perhaps TRBD1 or TRBD2 (5 bases each). The CDR3 covers 16 residues. The V gene's germline CDR1 is SGHTA and CDR2 FQGNSA. The V end was cut by 4 bases, the J end by 2 bases, with 16 bases between. The CDR3 sequence: CASSSGTTYFTDTQYF. DNA of the CDR3: TGTGCCAGCAGCTCCGGGACGACTTACTTCACAGATACGCAGTATTTT.

CDR3 in amino acids: CASSQTSGGYAASTDTQYF. Written as DNA, the CDR3 is TGCGCCAGCAGCCAAACGAGCGGGGGTTACGCTGCTAGCACAGATACGCAGTATTTT. V gene TRBV4-3 combines with J gene TRBJ2-3; 8 bases agree with TRBD2. Trimming took 2 bases from V and 0 from J; bases not matched to a gene: 13. The CDR3 runs to 19 residues. Looked up from germline, CDR1 is LGHNA and CDR2 is YSLEER.

J is TRBJ1-4 and V is TRBV9, with D hard to call. Trimming stripped 0 bases from V and 7 bases from J, with 4 bases between. The CDR3 has 12 residues. Germline V CDR1 and CDR2: SGDLS, YYNGEE. CDR3 amino acids: CASSVEGEKLFF. The CDR3 DNA reads as TGTGCCAGCAGCGTAGAAGGTGAAAAACTGTTTTTT.

V usage is TRBV4-1 and J usage is TRBJ1-1, with a tentative D call TRBD1 (5 bases). The germline CDR1 and CDR2 sequences are MGHRA and YSYEKL. CDR3 length: 14 residues. Trimming stripped 4 bases from V and 1 base from J, with 10 bases between. The CDR3: CASSLEGWNTEAFF. The CDR3 DNA reads as TGCGCCAGCAGCCTAGAGGGGTGGAACACTGAAGCTTTCTTT.

This clonotype has just a few counts. V is TRBV5-1 and J is TRBJ2-5; the D is unclear. The CDR3 contains 15 residues. The germline V and J ends were trimmed by 0 bases and 7 bases, with 16 bases remaining between them. Germline values: CDR1 SGHRS, CDR2 YFSETQ. In DNA form, the CDR3 reads TGCGCCAGCAGCTTGGAGTGGAACAACAAGGGGACCCAGTACTTC. It codes for CASSLEWNNKGTQYF.

The chain employs TRBV5-1 and TRBJ1-2, with D unclear. V dropped 0 bases and J dropped 6 bases, with 6 bases sitting between them. The CDR3 spans 12 residues. The germline gives CDR1 SGHRS, CDR2 YFSETQ. CDR3 amino acids: CASSLGQNGYTF. DNA for the CDR3: TGCGCCAGCAGCTTGGGGCAGAATGGCTACACCTTC.

This clonotype showed up many times. The CDR3 DNA is TGTGCCAGCAGTCAAGAGGGGTGGGCCTACGAGCAGTACTTC. Its translation: CASSQEGWAYEQYF. The chain combines TRBV28 with TRBJ2-7; perhaps D is TRBD1 or TRBD2 (5 bases each). The germline V gene has CDR1 MDHEN and CDR2 SYDVKM. The V end lost 5 bases, the J end lost 2 bases, and 13 bases lay between the germline ends. CDR3 length: 14 residues.

This clonotype was observed a few times. This chain joins TRBV28 and TRBJ1-5, with D possibly TRBD1 on 6 matching bases. Germline V gene data show CDR1 as MDHEN and CDR2 as SYDVKM. V lost 3 bases and J 3 bases, leaving 12 bases between the germline ends. This CDR3 spans 15 amino acids. Here the CDR3 DNA reads TGTGCCAGCAGTTTGGGACACCAATCCAATCAGCCCCAGCATTTT. As protein: CASSLGHQSNQPQHF. Complete variable domain (other parts from reference TRBV28 and TRBJ1-5): DVKVTQSSRYLVKRTGEKVFLECVQDMDHENMFWYRQDPGLGLRLIYFSYDVKMKEKGDIPEGYSVSREKKERFSLILESASTNQTSMYLCASSLGHQSNQPQHFGDGTRLSIL.

This clonotype was counted once. V is TRBV20-1 and J is TRBJ2-5, with D maybe TRBD2 (6 bases). Germline-derived CDR1 and CDR2 are DFQATT and SNEGSKA (reference sequence). This CDR3 spans 15 amino acids. The V end lost 3 bases, the J end lost 5 bases, and 19 bases lay between the germline ends. CDR3 in amino acids: CSASPTTLAFETQYF. DNA of the CDR3: TGCAGTGCTAGTCCAACTACACTAGCTTTTGAGACCCAGTACTTC.